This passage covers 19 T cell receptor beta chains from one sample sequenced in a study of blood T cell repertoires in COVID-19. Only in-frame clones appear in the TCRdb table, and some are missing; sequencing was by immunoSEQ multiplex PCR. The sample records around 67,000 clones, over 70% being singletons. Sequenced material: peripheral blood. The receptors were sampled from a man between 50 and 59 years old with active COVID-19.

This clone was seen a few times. CDR3 bases: TGTGCCAGCAGTGGAGGTACTAGCGGGAGTTTCGAGACCCAGTACTTC. It codes for CASSGGTSGSFETQYF. The rearrangement uses TRBV2 and TRBJ2-5; 11 bases line up with TRBD2. Germline CDR1 and CDR2: SNHLY and FYNNEI. The CDR3 runs 16 residues. Trimming at V came to 4 bases and at J to 5 bases, leaving 9 bases not matched to a gene.

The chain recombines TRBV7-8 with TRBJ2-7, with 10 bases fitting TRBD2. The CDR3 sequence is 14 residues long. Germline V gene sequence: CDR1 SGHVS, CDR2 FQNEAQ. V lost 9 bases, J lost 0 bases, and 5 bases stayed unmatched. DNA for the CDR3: TGTGCCAGTGGACTAGCGGAGGTCTCCTACGAGCAGTACTTC. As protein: CASGLAEVSYEQYF.

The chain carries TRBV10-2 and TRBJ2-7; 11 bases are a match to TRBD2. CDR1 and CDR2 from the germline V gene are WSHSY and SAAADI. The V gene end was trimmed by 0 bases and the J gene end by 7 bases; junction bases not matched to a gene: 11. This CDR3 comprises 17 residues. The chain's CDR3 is CASSESSTSGIRREQYF. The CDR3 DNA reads TGCGCCAGCAGTGAGTCGTCGACTAGCGGGATCCGCCGGGAGCAGTACTTC.

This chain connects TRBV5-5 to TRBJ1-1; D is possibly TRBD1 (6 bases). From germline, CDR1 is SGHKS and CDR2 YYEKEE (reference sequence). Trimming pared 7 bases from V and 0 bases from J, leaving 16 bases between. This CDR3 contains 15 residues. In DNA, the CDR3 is TGTGCCAGCCTCTGGGGGCTGGGGATGAACACTGAAGCTTTCTTT. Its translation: CASLWGLGMNTEAFF.

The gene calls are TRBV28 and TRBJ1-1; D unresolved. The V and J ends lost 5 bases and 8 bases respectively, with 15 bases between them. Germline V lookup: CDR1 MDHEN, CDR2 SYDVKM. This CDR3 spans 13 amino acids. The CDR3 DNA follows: TGTGCCAGCAGTCTCACTATGAACCCAGAAGCTTTCTTT. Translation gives CASSLTMNPEAFF.

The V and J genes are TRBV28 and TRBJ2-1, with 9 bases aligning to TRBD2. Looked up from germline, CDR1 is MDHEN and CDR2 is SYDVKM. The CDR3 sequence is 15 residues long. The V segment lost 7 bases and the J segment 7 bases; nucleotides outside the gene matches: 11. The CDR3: CASNSGLALTNEQFF. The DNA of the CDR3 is TGTGCCAGCAACTCGGGACTAGCCCTTACAAATGAGCAGTTCTTC.

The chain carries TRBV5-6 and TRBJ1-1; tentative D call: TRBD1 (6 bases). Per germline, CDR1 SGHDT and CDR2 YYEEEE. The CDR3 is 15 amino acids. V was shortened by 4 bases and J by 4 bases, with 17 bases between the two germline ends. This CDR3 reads CASSLDQGLSTEAFF. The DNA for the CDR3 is TGTGCCAGCAGCCTGGATCAGGGGCTGAGCACTGAAGCTTTCTTT.

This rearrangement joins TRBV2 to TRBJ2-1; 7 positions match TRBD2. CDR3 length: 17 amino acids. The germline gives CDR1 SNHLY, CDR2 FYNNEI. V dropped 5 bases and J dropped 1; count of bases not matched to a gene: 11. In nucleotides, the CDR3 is TGTGCCAGCAGTCCCGGACTAGTTTACTTTTCCTACAATGAGCAGTTCTTC. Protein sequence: CASSPGLVYFSYNEQFF.

The CDR3 loop reads CASSVGRTADTQYF. CDR3 bases: TGTGCCAGCAGCGTTGGCAGAACCGCAGATACGCAGTATTTT. This chain connects TRBV9 to TRBJ2-3; D remains ambiguous. Germline V CDR1 and CDR2: SGDLS, YYNGEE. The ends were cut back, 2 bases at V and 4 bases at J, with 11 bases in the middle. The CDR3 covers 14 residues.

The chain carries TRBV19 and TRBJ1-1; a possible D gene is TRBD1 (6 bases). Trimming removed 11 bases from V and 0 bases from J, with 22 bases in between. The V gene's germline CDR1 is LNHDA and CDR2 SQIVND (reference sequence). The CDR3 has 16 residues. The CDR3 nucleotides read TGTGCCTCCCAGGAAGGGGGACCCCTTATGAACACTGAAGCTTTCTTT. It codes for CASQEGGPLMNTEAFF.

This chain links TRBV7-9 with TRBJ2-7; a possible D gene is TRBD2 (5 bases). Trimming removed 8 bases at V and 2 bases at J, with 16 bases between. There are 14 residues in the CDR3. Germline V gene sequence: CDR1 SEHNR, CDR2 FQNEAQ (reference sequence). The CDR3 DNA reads TGTGCCAGCGCCATGGTAGGGAGCCCCTACGAGCAGTACTTC. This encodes CASAMVGSPYEQYF.

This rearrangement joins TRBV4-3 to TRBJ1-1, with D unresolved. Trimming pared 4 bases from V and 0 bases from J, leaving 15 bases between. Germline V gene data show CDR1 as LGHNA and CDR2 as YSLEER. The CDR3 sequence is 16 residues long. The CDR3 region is CASSPDLGRMNTEAFF. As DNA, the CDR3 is TGCGCCAGCAGCCCGGACTTGGGGAGAATGAACACTGAAGCTTTCTTT.

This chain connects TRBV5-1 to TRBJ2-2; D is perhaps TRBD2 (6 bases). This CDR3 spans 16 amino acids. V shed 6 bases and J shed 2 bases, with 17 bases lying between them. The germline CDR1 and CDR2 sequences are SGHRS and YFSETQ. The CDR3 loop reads CASKEYSGFNTGELFF. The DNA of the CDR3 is TGCGCCAGCAAAGAATATAGCGGATTTAACACCGGGGAGCTGTTTTTT.

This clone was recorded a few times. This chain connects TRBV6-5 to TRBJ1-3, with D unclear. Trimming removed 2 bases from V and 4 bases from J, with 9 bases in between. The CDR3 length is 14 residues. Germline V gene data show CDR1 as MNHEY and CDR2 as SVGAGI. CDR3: CASSYESLGNTIYF. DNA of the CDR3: TGTGCCAGCAGTTACGAGTCTCTCGGAAACACCATATATTTT.

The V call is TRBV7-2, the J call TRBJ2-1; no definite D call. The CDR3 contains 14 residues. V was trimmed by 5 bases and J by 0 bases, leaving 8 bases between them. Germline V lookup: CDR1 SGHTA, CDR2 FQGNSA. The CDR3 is CASSPMSSYNEQFF. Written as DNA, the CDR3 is TGTGCCAGCAGCCCCATGAGCTCCTACAATGAGCAGTTCTTC.

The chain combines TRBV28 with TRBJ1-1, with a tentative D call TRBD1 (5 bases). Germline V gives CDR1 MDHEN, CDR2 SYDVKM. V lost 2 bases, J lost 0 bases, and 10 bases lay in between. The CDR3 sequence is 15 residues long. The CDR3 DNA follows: TGTGCCAGCAGTTTAAACGGGGGTCTGAACACTGAAGCTTTCTTT. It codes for CASSLNGGLNTEAFF.

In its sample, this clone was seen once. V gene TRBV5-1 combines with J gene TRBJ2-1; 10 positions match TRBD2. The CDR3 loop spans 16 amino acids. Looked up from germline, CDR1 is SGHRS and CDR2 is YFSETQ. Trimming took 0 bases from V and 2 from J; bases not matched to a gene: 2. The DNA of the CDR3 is TGCGCCAGCAGCTTGGTACTAGCGGGACCCTACAATGAGCAGTTCTTC. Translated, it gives CASSLVLAGPYNEQFF.

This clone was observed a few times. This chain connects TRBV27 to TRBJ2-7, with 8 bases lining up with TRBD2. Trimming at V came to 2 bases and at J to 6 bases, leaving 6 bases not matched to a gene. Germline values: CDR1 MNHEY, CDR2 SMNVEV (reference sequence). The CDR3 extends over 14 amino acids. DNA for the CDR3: TGTGCCAGCAGTTTACAGCGGGGGATGGCCGAGCAGTACTTC. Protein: CASSLQRGMAEQYF.

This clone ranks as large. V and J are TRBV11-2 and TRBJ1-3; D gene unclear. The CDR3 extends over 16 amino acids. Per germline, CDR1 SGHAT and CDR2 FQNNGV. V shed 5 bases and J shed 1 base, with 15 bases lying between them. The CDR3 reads CASSRSADSSGNTIYF. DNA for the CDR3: TGTGCCAGCAGCCGTAGCGCGGATTCTTCTGGAAACACCATATATTTT.